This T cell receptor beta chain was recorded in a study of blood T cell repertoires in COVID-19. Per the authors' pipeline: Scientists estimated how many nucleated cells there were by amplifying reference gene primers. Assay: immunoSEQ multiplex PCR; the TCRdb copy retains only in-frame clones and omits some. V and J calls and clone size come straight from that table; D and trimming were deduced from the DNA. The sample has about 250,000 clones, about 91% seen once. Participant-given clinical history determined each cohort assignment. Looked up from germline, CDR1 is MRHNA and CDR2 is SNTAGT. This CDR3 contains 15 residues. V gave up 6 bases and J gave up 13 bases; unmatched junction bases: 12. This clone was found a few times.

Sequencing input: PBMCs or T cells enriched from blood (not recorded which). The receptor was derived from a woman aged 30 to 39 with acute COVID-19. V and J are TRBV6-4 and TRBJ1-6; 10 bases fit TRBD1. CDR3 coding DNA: TGTGCCAGCAGAGCCGGGACAGGGGACGTATATCCCCTCCACTTT. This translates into CASRAGTGDVYPLHF.